These T cell receptor beta chains were read from a single sample in a study of Ad26.COV2.S vaccination and SARS-CoV-2 variants. The data were produced by immunoSEQ multiplex PCR, yet TCRdb's version contains in-frame clones alone and is incomplete. The sample consists of hundreds of thousands of clones, roughly 90% of them appearing once. The source was peripheral blood, collected in a trial of Ad26.COV2.S vaccine versus placebo. These receptors all stem from a person aged 18-65 years who received the Ad26.COV2.S COVID-19 vaccine or a placebo. The CDR3 runs from the conserved cysteine through the conserved F or W. Each record gives: CDR3 protein, CDR3 DNA, J gene, V gene, D gene, CDR3 length, clone size. D genes are given only for firm matches. Part of the rows lack a size; the others show once, few, many or a class for expanded clones.

CASRLMGQGAAGELFF,TGTGCCAGCAGGCTAATGGGACAGGGGGCCGCCGGGGAGCTGTTTTTT,TRBJ2-2,TRBV27,TRBD1,16,.
CASSLSGVGSNQPQHF,TGTGCCAGCAGTTTATCTGGGGTTGGTAGCAATCAGCCCCAGCATTTT,TRBJ1-5,TRBV27,.,16,.
CASSYTWINEQFF,TGTGCCAGCAGTTACACATGGATCAATGAGCAGTTCTTC,TRBJ2-1,TRBV6-2/TRBV6-3,.,13,.
CASSESGGNQPQHF,TGTGCCAGCAGTGAATCAGGGGGCAATCAGCCCCAGCATTTT,TRBJ1-5,TRBV6-1,.,14,.
CASSTAGGTNVLTF,TGTGCCAGCAGTACGGCAGGGGGCACCAACGTCCTGACTTTC,TRBJ2-6,TRBV28,TRBD1,14,.
CASRRTSGTDTQYF,TGTGCCAGCAGACGGACTAGCGGCACAGATACGCAGTATTTT,TRBJ2-3,TRBV3-1/TRBV3-2,TRBD2,14,.
CASTRQGPDYEQYF,TGTGCCAGCACCAGACAGGGGCCAGACTACGAGCAGTACTTC,TRBJ2-7,TRBV2,TRBD1,14,.
CASSLDSNYGYTF,TGTGCCAGCAGCTTGGACAGTAACTATGGCTACACCTTC,TRBJ1-2,TRBV5-4,.,13,.
CASSMGGDQPQHF,TGTGCCAGTAGTATGGGGGGGGATCAGCCCCAGCATTTT,TRBJ1-5,TRBV19,.,13,.
CASSLGSVNGYTF,TGTGCCAGCAGCTTAGGTTCAGTGAATGGCTACACCTTC,TRBJ1-2,TRBV11-2,.,13,.
CASSYSADMNTEAFF,TGTGCCAGCAGTTACTCGGCAGACATGAACACTGAAGCTTTCTTT,TRBJ1-1,TRBV6-6,.,15,once
CASSIDYSYNEQFF,TGTGCCAGTAGTATAGACTATAGCTACAATGAGCAGTTCTTC,TRBJ2-1,TRBV19,.,14,.
CASNHPFTDTQYF,TGTGCCAGCAACCACCCATTTACAGATACGCAGTATTTT,TRBJ2-3,TRBV6-5,.,13,once
CASSSLEFETQYF,TGTGCCAGCAGCTCCCTTGAGTTCGAGACCCAGTACTTC,TRBJ2-5,TRBV5-4,.,13,.
CASSQEVIDEAFF,TGCGCCAGCAGCCAAGAGGTCATAGATGAAGCTTTCTTT,TRBJ1-1,TRBV4-3,.,13,.
CASSIDPLGRDNSPLHF,TGTGCCAGTAGTATAGATCCGTTGGGCAGAGATAATTCACCCCTCCACTTT,TRBJ1-6,TRBV19,.,17,.
CASSGSGVWRGTDTQYF,TGTGCCAGCTCCGGGAGCGGGGTGTGGAGAGGAACAGATACGCAGTATTTT,TRBJ2-3,TRBV15,TRBD2,17,.
CASSYTAGGGETQYF,TGTGCCAGCAGTTATACAGCGGGGGGAGGAGAGACCCAGTACTTC,TRBJ2-5,TRBV6-5,TRBD2,15,.
CASSPPPTENTDTQYF,TGTGCCAGCTCACCCCCTCCGACAGAGAACACAGATACGCAGTATTTT,TRBJ2-3,TRBV18,.,16,few
CASSPPRAGGTEAFF,TGCGCCAGCAGCCCCCCGAGGGCAGGGGGCACTGAAGCTTTCTTT,TRBJ1-1,TRBV5-1,TRBD1,15,.
CASSSVINTGELFF,TGTGCCAGCAGTTCGGTCATTAACACCGGGGAGCTGTTTTTT,TRBJ2-2,TRBV28,.,14,.
CASSYLGGGTDTQYF,TGTGCCAGCAGTTATCTGGGGGGCGGGACAGATACGCAGTATTTT,TRBJ2-3,TRBV6-5,.,15,.
CASSPPRGGPGELFF,TGCGCCAGCAGCCCTCCCAGGGGAGGCCCCGGGGAGCTGTTTTTT,TRBJ2-2,TRBV4-3,.,15,.
CAMDRGLNTEAFF,TGTGCCATGGACAGGGGGTTGAACACTGAAGCTTTCTTT,TRBJ1-1,TRBV10-3,TRBD1,13,.
CASSYPKGYGYTF,TGTGCCAGCAGCTACCCCAAAGGATATGGCTACACCTTC,TRBJ1-2,TRBV13,.,13,once
CASSLTGILSEYF,TGTGCCAGCAGTTTAACCGGGATCCTAAGCGAGTACTTC,TRBJ2-7,TRBV12-3/TRBV12-4,.,13,.
CASSFPPRTNSYEQYF,TGTGCCAGCAGCTTCCCCCCCCGGACAAACTCCTACGAGCAGTACTTC,TRBJ2-7,TRBV7-9,.,16,.
CASSMPDYHSYNEQFF,TGTGCCAGTAGTATGCCCGACTACCACTCCTACAATGAGCAGTTCTTC,TRBJ2-1,TRBV19,.,16,once
CASRPGLDYNEQFF,TGCGCCAGCAGGCCGGGACTAGACTACAATGAGCAGTTCTTC,TRBJ2-1,TRBV10-2,TRBD2,14,.
CASSPPAGHILPFGNTIYF,TGTGCCAGCAGCCCGCCCGCAGGACACATCCTTCCCTTTGGAAACACCATATATTTT,TRBJ1-3,TRBV14,.,19,.
CASSVYNVDAGELFF,TGTGCCAGTAGTGTATATAATGTCGACGCCGGGGAGCTGTTTTTT,TRBJ2-2,TRBV19,.,15,.
CASSESGQRNYEQYF,TGTGCCAGCAGTGAGTCGGGACAGAGAAACTACGAGCAGTACTTC,TRBJ2-7,TRBV2,TRBD1,15,.
CASSLNGGFYEQYF,TGTGCCAGCAGCTTAAACGGGGGCTTCTACGAGCAGTACTTC,TRBJ2-7,TRBV5-6,.,14,.
CASSWGQGFLTDTQYF,TGTGCCAGCAGCTGGGGACAGGGTTTCCTCACAGATACGCAGTATTTT,TRBJ2-3,TRBV7-2,TRBD1,16,.
CASSVRAGEETQYF,TGTGCCAGCAGCGTAAGGGCAGGGGAAGAGACCCAGTACTTC,TRBJ2-5,TRBV9,.,14,.
CASSLSDAGGTDTQYF,TGTGCCAGCAGTTTAAGTGACGCGGGGGGCACAGATACGCAGTATTTT,TRBJ2-3,TRBV28,TRBD2,16,.
CASSDRQNTEAFF,TGTGCCAGCAGTGACCGACAGAACACTGAAGCTTTCTTT,TRBJ1-1,TRBV6-1,.,13,.
CASSLEILAGANTGELFF,TGCGCCAGCAGCTTGGAGATCCTAGCGGGGGCGAACACCGGGGAGCTGTTTTTT,TRBJ2-2,TRBV5-1,TRBD2,18,.
CAWSNGNTIYF,TGTGCCTGGAGTAACGGAAACACCATATATTTT,TRBJ1-3,TRBV30,.,11,many
CAWTGGANQPQHF,TGTGCCTGGACGGGAGGAGCTAATCAGCCCCAGCATTTT,TRBJ1-5,TRBV30,.,13,.
CASAQSPQETQYF,TGCGCCAGCGCCCAGAGCCCCCAAGAGACCCAGTACTTC,TRBJ2-5,TRBV5-1,.,13,.
CAWAGQGYNEQFF,TGTGCCTGGGCCGGACAGGGCTACAATGAGCAGTTCTTC,TRBJ2-1,TRBV30,TRBD1,13,.
CASSGTSGVSTDTQYF,TGCGCCAGCAGCGGGACTAGCGGGGTCAGCACAGATACGCAGTATTTT,TRBJ2-3,TRBV5-1,TRBD2,16,.
CASSHGGTYNEQFF,TGTGCCAGTAGTCACGGGGGTACCTACAATGAGCAGTTCTTC,TRBJ2-1,TRBV19,.,14,.
CASNYRSSYNSPLHF,TGTGCCAGCAATTATCGCAGCTCCTATAATTCACCCCTCCACTTT,TRBJ1-6,TRBV6-5,.,15,.
CASSLPGGLNYGYTF,TGTGCCAGCAGTCTACCTGGGGGCCTTAACTATGGCTACACCTTC,TRBJ1-2,TRBV6-2/TRBV6-3,.,15,.
CASRVGMIYEQYF,TGTGCCAGCAGGGTCGGTATGATCTACGAGCAGTACTTC,TRBJ2-7,TRBV28,.,13,few
CASSLGTGFQETQYF,TGTGCCAGCAGCTTAGGGACAGGGTTTCAAGAGACCCAGTACTTC,TRBJ2-5,TRBV7-9,TRBD1,15,.
CASSMGGPYNEQFF,TGTGCCAGTAGTATGGGTGGCCCTTACAATGAGCAGTTCTTC,TRBJ2-1,TRBV19,.,14,once
CASSQLLTGQAFF,TGCGCCAGCAGCCAACTTTTAACAGGGCAAGCTTTCTTT,TRBJ1-1,TRBV4-3,.,13,.